This T cell receptor beta chain was captured by sequencing in a study of T cell clusters in autoimmune cytopenias. Overall study context: Healthy control donors averaged around 54 years of age, with a median of approximately 60 years.

CDR1 is LNHDA and CDR2 is SQIVND in the germline V gene (reference sequence). This CDR3 is 16 amino acids long. TRB rearrangements were amplified by touch-down multiplex PCR with mixed TRB-A/B primers. No DNA is given; TCRdb re-called the multiplex PCR reads and lists each CDR3 protein once. The sample data list around 15,000 distinct CDR3 sequences. Roughly 38,000 genome equivalents of blood DNA were amplified for TRB. These data also formed part of another study, on T cell repertoires in aging, cancer and after chemotherapy.

The source material was peripheral blood. The sequence derives from a human donor in good health. V usage is TRBV19 and J usage is TRBJ2-1; with no DNA, the TCRdb D assignment of TRBD1 cannot be verified. This CDR3 is CASSIAVFGGRNEQFF. The variable domain in full, completed from reference TRBV19 and TRBJ2-1, reads DGGITQSPKYLFRKEGQNVTLSCEQNLNHDAMYWYRQDPGQGLRLIYYSQIVNDFQKGDIAEGYSVSREKKESFPLTVTSAQKNPTAFYLCASSIAVFGGRNEQFFGPGTRLTVL.